The 14 T cell receptor beta chains below all came from one sample that was sequenced in a study of identical twins (dated by TCRdb to the mid-2010s). Library preparation employed 5' RACE. The sample was run on an Illumina HiSeq 2000. TCRdb ran its own pipeline on the public reads, namely fastp trimming at Q25 and MiXCR clone calling, and kept in-frame beta chains. Entries that share a CDR3 protein sequence are merged under the most common genes and DNA. The table for this sample lists approximately 690,000 distinct CDR3 sequences; approximately 6.1% of them were counted only once. Jointly, the top ten make up 1.5% to 2% of the sample. Sample: naive T cells sorted from blood. The sample's cell subset or site label, decoded: cells isolated with a human naive T-cell isolation kit. These receptors were collected from a man between 18 and 29 years old in good health.

In this sample, this clonotype turned up many times. The V and J genes are TRBV27 and TRBJ2-1; 8 bases fit TRBD2. This CDR3 has 14 residues. The trim removed 6 bases at V and 6 bases at J, leaving 7 bases unmatched. Germline lookup yields CDR1 MNHEY and CDR2 SMNVEV (reference sequence). In DNA, the CDR3 is TGTGCCAGCAGGACAGCGGGAGTTGCCAATGAGCAGTTCTTC. Residues: CASRTAGVANEQFF.

This clonotype was found a few times. The J gene is TRBJ1-5, the V gene TRBV12-3 or TRBV12-4, with D possibly TRBD1 on 5 matching bases. V was shortened by 5 bases and J by 7 bases, with 9 bases between the two germline ends. The CDR3 length is 12 residues. CDR3 nucleotides: TGTGCCAGCAGTAGTGAGGGGCAGCCCCAGCATTTT. As protein: CASSSEGQPQHF.

This clonotype was seen only a few times. This chain links TRBV12-3 or TRBV12-4 with TRBJ1-1, with D perhaps TRBD1 (6 bases). Between the trimmed V and J ends, which lost 5 bases and 6 bases, there was a span of 16 bases. The CDR3 length is 14 residues. CDR3 bases: TGTGCCAGCAGTCCGAGGGGGGGAAAACCTGAAGCTTTCTTT. Amino acid sequence: CASSPRGGKPEAFF.

This clonotype was counted between two and nine times. The CDR3 nucleotides are TGTGCCAGCAGCTTCTTAGCGGGAGTCTTGCATGAGCAGTTCTTC. Its translation: CASSFLAGVLHEQFF. V is TRBV7-9 and J is TRBJ2-1; TRBD2 matches 9 bases. Germline V lookup: CDR1 SEHNR, CDR2 FQNEAQ (reference sequence). The trim removed 3 bases at V and 8 bases at J, leaving 8 bases unmatched. The CDR3 is made up of 15 amino acids.

Only a few counts were recorded for this clonotype. The chain employs TRBV7-3 and TRBJ2-1, with D tentatively TRBD1 or TRBD2 (5 bases each). The length of the CDR3 is 13 residues. Per the germline V gene, CDR1 is SGHTA and CDR2 is FQGTGA. Deletions cut 1 base from V and 7 bases from J, with 8 bases between. Here the CDR3 reads CASSLIGTNEQFF. The CDR3 nucleotides read TGTGCCAGCAGCTTAATAGGGACGAATGAGCAGTTCTTC.

This clonotype was observed a few times. The chain combines TRBV7-9 with TRBJ1-1; D gene unclear. V lost 8 bases, J lost 5 bases, and 15 bases lay in between. The germline gives CDR1 SEHNR, CDR2 FQNEAQ (reference sequence). The CDR3 is 13 residues long. CDR3 DNA sequence: TGTGCCAGCTCGGGTCCGCCAAGGACTGAAGCTTTCTTT. Its protein product is CASSGPPRTEAFF. The full variable domain, rest sourced from reference TRBV7-9 and TRBJ1-1, is DTGVSQNPRHKITKRGQNVTFRCDPISEHNRLYWYRQTLGQGPEFLTYFQNEAQLEKSRLLSDRFSAERPKGSFSTLEIQRTEQGDSAMYLCASSGPPRTEAFFGQGTRLTVV.

This clonotype has at least ten counts. This chain uses TRBV24-1 with TRBJ2-2; weak D call: TRBD2 (6 bases). V lost 0 bases to trimming and J lost 3 bases, with 7 bases between them. Germline V gene sequence: CDR1 KGHDR, CDR2 SFDVKD. The CDR3 length is 15 residues. CDR3 region: CATSDLGDYTGELFF. CDR3 DNA sequence: TGTGCCACCAGTGATTTGGGGGACTACACCGGGGAGCTGTTTTTT.

This clonotype was seen many times. V gene TRBV29-1 combines with J gene TRBJ2-2, with D hard to call. V was trimmed by 6 bases and J by 4 bases, leaving 6 bases between them. In germline, CDR1 is SQVTM, CDR2 ANQGSEA. This CDR3 contains 11 residues. Written as DNA, the CDR3 is TGCAGCGTAGTTATCACCGGGGAGCTGTTTTTT. It is translated as CSVVITGELFF.

The chain is built from TRBV11-2 and TRBJ2-1, with TRBD1 as a possible D gene (6 bases). Trimming took off 4 bases at V and 4 bases at J, with 11 bases between the two ends. The CDR3 has 14 residues. Germline CDR1 SGHAT, CDR2 FQNNGV. CDR3 sequence: CASSSSGDYNEQFF. The CDR3 DNA follows: TGTGCCAGCAGCTCTTCAGGGGATTACAATGAGCAGTTCTTC.

This clonotype was seen a handful of times. This chain connects TRBV10-3 to TRBJ2-6; tentatively, D is TRBD1 (5 bases). The CDR3 extends over 14 amino acids. The ends were cut back, 7 bases at V and 1 base at J, with 8 bases in the middle. Germline V gene sequence: CDR1 ENHRY, CDR2 SYGVKD. CDR3 residues: CAITGQSGANVLTF. DNA of the CDR3: TGTGCCATCACAGGGCAGTCTGGGGCCAACGTCCTGACTTTC.

The rearrangement joins TRBV6-5 to TRBJ1-2, with D unresolved. The CDR3 spans 13 residues. V shed 2 bases and J shed 3 bases, with 7 bases lying between them. Germline CDR1 MNHEY, CDR2 SVGAGI. CDR3 in DNA: TGTGCCAGCAGTTACGGGCTGGACTATGGCTACACCTTC. This sequence encodes CASSYGLDYGYTF.

This clonotype was observed at least ten times. This chain joins TRBV7-9 and TRBJ1-2; 9 bases are shared with TRBD1. CDR1 SEHNR and CDR2 FQNEAQ come from the germline V gene (reference sequence). The CDR3 loop spans 14 amino acids. Trimming at V came to 6 bases and at J to 5 bases, leaving 7 bases not matched to a gene. CDR3 nucleotide sequence: TGTGCCAGCAGTTGGGACAGGGTTGGGTATGGCTACACCTTC. Translation gives CASSWDRVGYGYTF.

In its sample, this clonotype was seen a few times. The genes are TRBV11-2 and TRBJ2-3; 8 bases are a match to TRBD2. The CDR3 consists of 16 residues. V was pared by 1 base and J by 4 bases, with 7 bases of the junction left unmatched. Germline CDR1 reads SGHAT; CDR2 reads FQNNGV. The CDR3 sequence: CASSLGERESPDTQYF. The CDR3 region has the DNA TGTGCCAGCAGCTTAGGGGAGCGGGAGAGTCCAGATACGCAGTATTTT.

The genes are TRBV7-2 and TRBJ2-7, with D possibly matching TRBD2 (5 bases). This CDR3 contains 14 residues. Looked up from germline, CDR1 is SGHTA and CDR2 is FQGNSA. V shed 10 bases and J shed 1 base, with 17 bases lying between them. The CDR3 nucleotides are TGTGCCACCTCCCAGGTAGCGTGGTCCTACGAGCAGTACTTC. As protein: CATSQVAWSYEQYF. Together with reference TRBV7-2 and TRBJ2-7, the CDR3 gives the full variable domain: GAGVSQSPSNKVTEKGKDVELRCDPISGHTALYWYRQSLGQGLEFLIYFQGNSAPDKSGLPSDRFSAERTGGSVSTLTIQRTQQEDSAVYLCATSQVAWSYEQYFGPGTRLTVT.